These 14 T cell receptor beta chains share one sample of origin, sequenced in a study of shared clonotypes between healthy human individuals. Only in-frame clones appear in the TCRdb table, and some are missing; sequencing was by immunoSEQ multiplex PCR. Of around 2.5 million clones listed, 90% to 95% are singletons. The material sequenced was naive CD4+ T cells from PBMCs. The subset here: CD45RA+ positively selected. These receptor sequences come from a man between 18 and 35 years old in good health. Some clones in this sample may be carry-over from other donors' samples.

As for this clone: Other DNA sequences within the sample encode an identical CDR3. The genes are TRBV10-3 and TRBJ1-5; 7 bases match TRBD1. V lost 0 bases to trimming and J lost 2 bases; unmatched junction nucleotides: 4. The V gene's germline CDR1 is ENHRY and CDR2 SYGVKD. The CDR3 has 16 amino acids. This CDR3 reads CAISESGQGGNQPQHF. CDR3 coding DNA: TGTGCCATCAGTGAGTCGGGGCAGGGGGGCAATCAGCCCCAGCATTTT.

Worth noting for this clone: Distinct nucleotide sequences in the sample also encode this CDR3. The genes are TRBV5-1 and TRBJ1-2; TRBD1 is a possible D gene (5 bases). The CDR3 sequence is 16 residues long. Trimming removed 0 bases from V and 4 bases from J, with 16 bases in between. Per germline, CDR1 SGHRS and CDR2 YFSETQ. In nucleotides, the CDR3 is TGCGCCAGCAGCTTGGCGGGTTCCCCTGGGGGCTATGGCTACACCTTC. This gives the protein CASSLAGSPGGYGYTF.

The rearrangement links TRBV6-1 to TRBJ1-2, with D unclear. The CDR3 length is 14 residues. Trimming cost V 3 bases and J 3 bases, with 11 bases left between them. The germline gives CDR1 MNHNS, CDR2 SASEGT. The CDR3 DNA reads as TGTGCCAGCAGTGATCCTGGGGAGGACTATGGCTACACCTTC. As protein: CASSDPGEDYGYTF.

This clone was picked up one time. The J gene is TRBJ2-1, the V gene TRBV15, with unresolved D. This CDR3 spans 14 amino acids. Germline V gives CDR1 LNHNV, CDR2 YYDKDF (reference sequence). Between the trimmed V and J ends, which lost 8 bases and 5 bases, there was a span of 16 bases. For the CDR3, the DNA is TGTGCCACCTCCAAGGACCTCACCAACAATGAGCAGTTCTTC. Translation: CATSKDLTNNEQFF.

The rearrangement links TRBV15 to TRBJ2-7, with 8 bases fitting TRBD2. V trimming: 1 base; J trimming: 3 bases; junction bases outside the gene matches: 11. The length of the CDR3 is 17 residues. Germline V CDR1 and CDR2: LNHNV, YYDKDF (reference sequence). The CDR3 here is CATSRVPKSGSHYEQYF. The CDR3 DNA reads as TGTGCCACCAGCAGAGTCCCCAAAAGCGGGAGTCACTACGAGCAGTACTTC.

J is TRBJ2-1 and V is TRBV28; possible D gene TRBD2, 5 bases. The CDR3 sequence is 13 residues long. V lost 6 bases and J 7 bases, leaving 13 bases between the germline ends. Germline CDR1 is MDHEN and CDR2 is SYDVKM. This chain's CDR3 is CASSPPGRNEQFF. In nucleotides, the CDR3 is TGTGCCAGCAGCCCCCCGGGAAGGAATGAGCAGTTCTTC.

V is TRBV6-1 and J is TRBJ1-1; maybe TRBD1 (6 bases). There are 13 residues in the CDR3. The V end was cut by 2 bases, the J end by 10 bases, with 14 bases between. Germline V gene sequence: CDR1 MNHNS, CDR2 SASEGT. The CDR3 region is CASSEKGGGRAFF. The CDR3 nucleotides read TGTGCCAGCAGTGAAAAGGGCGGGGGCAGAGCTTTCTTT.

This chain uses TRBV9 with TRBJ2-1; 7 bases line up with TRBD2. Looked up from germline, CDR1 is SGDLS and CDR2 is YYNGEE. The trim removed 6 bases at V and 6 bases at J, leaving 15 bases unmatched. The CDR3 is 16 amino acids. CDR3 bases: TGTGCCAGCACCCCTCAGACTAGCCCCCAGGGCAATGAGCAGTTCTTC. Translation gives CASTPQTSPQGNEQFF. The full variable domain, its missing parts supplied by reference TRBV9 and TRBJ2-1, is DSGVTQTPKHLITATGQRVTLRCSPRSGDLSVYWYQQSLDQGLQFLIQYYNGEERAKGNILERFSAQQFPDLHSELNLSSLELGDSALYFCASTPQTSPQGNEQFFGPGTRLTVL.

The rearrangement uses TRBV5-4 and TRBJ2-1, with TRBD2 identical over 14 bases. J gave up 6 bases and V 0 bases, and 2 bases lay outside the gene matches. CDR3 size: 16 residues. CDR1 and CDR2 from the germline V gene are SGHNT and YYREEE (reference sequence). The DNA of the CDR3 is TGTGCCAGCAGCTTGGGTGGGACTAGCGGGAGCAATGAGCAGTTCTTC. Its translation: CASSLGGTSGSNEQFF. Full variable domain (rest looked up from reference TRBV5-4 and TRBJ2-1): ETGVTQSPTHLIKTRGQQVTLRCSSQSGHNTVSWYQQALGQGPQFIFQYYREEENGRGNFPPRFSGLQFPNYSSELNVNALELDDSALYLCASSLGGTSGSNEQFFGPGTRLTVL.

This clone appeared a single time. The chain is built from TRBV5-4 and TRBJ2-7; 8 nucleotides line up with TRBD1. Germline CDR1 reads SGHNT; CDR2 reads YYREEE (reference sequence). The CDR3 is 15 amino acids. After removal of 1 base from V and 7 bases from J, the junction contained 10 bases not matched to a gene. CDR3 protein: CASSLTGGGIGEQYF. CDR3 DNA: TGTGCCAGCAGCTTGACAGGGGGTGGGATTGGGGAGCAGTACTTC.

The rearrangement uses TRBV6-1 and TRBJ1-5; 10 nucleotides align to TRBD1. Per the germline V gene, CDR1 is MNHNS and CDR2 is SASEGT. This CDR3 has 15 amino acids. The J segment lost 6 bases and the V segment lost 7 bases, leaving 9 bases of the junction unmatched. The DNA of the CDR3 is TGTGCCAGCATTAGACAGGGGGCGGTAGGTCAGCCCCAGCATTTT. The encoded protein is CASIRQGAVGQPQHF.

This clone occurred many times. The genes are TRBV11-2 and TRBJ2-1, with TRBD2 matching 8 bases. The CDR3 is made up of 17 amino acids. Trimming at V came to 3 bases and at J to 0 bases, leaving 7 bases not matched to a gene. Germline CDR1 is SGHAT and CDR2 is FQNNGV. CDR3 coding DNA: TGTGCCAGCAGCTTGGGCTCCGGGACTAGCTCCTACAATGAGCAGTTCTTC. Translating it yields CASSLGSGTSSYNEQFF.

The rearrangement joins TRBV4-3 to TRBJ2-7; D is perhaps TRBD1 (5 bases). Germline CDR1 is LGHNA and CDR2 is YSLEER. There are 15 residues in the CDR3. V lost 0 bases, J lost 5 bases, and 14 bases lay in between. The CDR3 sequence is CASSQEFGRADEQYF. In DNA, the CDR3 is TGCGCCAGCAGCCAAGAGTTCGGCAGGGCCGACGAGCAGTACTTC.

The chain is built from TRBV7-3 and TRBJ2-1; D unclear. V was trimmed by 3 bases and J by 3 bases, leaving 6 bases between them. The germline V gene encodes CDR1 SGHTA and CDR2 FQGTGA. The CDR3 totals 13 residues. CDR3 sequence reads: CASSFSFYNEQFF. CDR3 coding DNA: TGTGCCAGCAGCTTTAGCTTCTACAATGAGCAGTTCTTC.